This T cell receptor (beta chain) was identified in a study of blood T cells in healthy people across ages. Germline loops: CDR1 MNHEY, CDR2 SVGEGT. V lost 5 bases, J lost 0 bases, and 8 bases lay in between. This CDR3 has 13 residues. Next came a second PCR, run for about 6 to 11 cycles, which used a sample-barcoded 5' primer along with a J-beta primer mix. Each of the cDNA molecules was tagged by a template-switch adaptor with 12 random nucleotides. TCRdb reprocessed the 5' RACE reads with MiXCR, giving one entry per CDR3 protein. This sample has roughly 900,000 distinct CDR3 sequences; around 30% occur once, and the top ten carry about 18%. The table lists this clonotype with many counts.

This chain connects TRBV6-2 or TRBV6-3 to TRBJ2-7; D remains unclear. Sequencing was carried out using blood. The receptor's source is a woman aged 80 or over in good health. DNA of the CDR3: TGTGCCAGCAGTCCCCTGGGCTCCTACGAGCAGTACTTC. Its protein is CASSPLGSYEQYF.